The 11 T cell receptor beta chains in this list originate from one sample, sequenced in a study of T-cell memory formation after mild COVID-19. Using its own MiXCR run on the 5' RACE reads, TCRdb lists one record per CDR3 protein. The sample records roughly 130,000 distinct CDR3 sequences, over 15% being singletons. The sequenced material came from PBMCs or a T cell subset sorted from them (not recorded which). The receptor set was obtained from a man between 18 and 29 years old who had mild COVID-19 (a few samples of this study predate the infection). Cell type and time point are not known.

This clonotype showed up just a few times. The genes are TRBV5-1 and TRBJ1-1; D unclear. Germline CDR1 reads SGHRS; CDR2 reads YFSETQ. The CDR3 is 15 amino acids. Trimming removed 4 bases from V and 6 bases from J, with 19 bases in between. The CDR3: CASSPSPEELSEAFF. The CDR3 nucleotides read TGCGCCAGCAGCCCGTCGCCGGAGGAGCTGTCTGAAGCTTTCTTT.

This clonotype was found many times. V is TRBV12-3 or TRBV12-4 and J is TRBJ2-1, with D hard to call. V lost 6 bases and J 9 bases, leaving 21 bases between the germline ends. The CDR3 is made up of 15 amino acids. CDR3 nucleotide sequence: TGTGCCAGCAGACCGGGTTTGACGGTTCTGGGTGAGCAGTTCTTC. It encodes CASRPGLTVLGEQFF.

The chain links TRBV10-3 to TRBJ2-5; D not resolved. This CDR3 is 13 amino acids long. V dropped 5 bases and J dropped 5 bases, with 12 bases sitting between them. Germline-derived CDR1 and CDR2 are ENHRY and SYGVKD. As DNA, the CDR3 is TGTGCCATCAGTCCCCGACCAGTCGAGACCCAGTACTTC. Its translation: CAISPRPVETQYF.

The chain links TRBV20-1 to TRBJ1-4; D is uncertain. CDR1 is DFQATT, CDR2 SNEGSKA, per germline (reference sequence). Trimming removed 3 bases from V and 10 bases from J, with 9 bases in between. The CDR3 length is 11 residues. For the CDR3, the DNA is TGCAGTGCTAGTGTGGTGTCAAAACTGTTTTTT. Protein: CSASVVSKLFF.

This rearrangement joins TRBV3-1 to TRBJ1-5; 7 nucleotides line up with TRBD1. V lost 6 bases to trimming and J lost 4 bases; unmatched junction nucleotides: 9. Germline CDR1 and CDR2: LGHDT and YNNKEL (reference sequence). The CDR3 extends over 15 amino acids. CDR3 DNA: TGTGCCAGCAGTTCAAGACAGGGAGGGAATCAGCCCCAGCATTTT. Translation gives CASSSRQGGNQPQHF. Supplemented by reference TRBV3-1 and TRBJ1-5, the full variable domain reads DTAVSQTPKYLVTQMGNDKSIKCEQNLGHDTMYWYKQDSKKFLKIMFSYNNKELIINETVPNRFSPKSPDKAHLNLHINSLELGDSAVYFCASSSRQGGNQPQHFGDGTRLSIL.

The chain links TRBV7-9 to TRBJ2-7, with 7 bases identical to TRBD1. The junction had 11 bases not matched to a gene; V was cut back by 6 bases and J by 3 bases. From germline, CDR1 is SEHNR and CDR2 FQNEAQ (reference sequence). The CDR3 consists of 15 residues. CDR3: CASSSKTGRNYEQYF. CDR3 nucleotides: TGTGCCAGCAGTTCAAAGACAGGGAGAAACTACGAGCAGTACTTC. The full variable domain, its missing parts supplied by reference TRBV7-9 and TRBJ2-7, is DTGVSQNPRHKITKRGQNVTFRCDPISEHNRLYWYRQTLGQGPEFLTYFQNEAQLEKSRLLSDRFSAERPKGSFSTLEIQRTEQGDSAMYLCASSSKTGRNYEQYFGPGTRLTVT.

The chain couples TRBV12-3 or TRBV12-4 to TRBJ2-3, with 10 nucleotides matching TRBD2. The V and J ends lost 3 bases and 11 bases, in that order; junction bases with no gene match: 2. CDR3 length: 12 amino acids. The CDR3 bases are TGTGCCAGCAGTTTGTCTAGCGGGGGGCAGTATTTT. Its protein product is CASSLSSGGQYF.

This clonotype was counted between two and nine times. This chain joins TRBV7-9 and TRBJ2-3, with D perhaps matching TRBD1 or TRBD2 (5 bases each). Looked up from germline, CDR1 is SEHNR and CDR2 is FQNEAQ (reference sequence). This CDR3 contains 17 residues. The V gene lost 1 base and the J gene lost 4 bases, with 18 bases spanning the gap. Written as DNA, the CDR3 is TGTGCCAGCAGCTTAGTCGGGGCAGGGAAAACATCAGATACGCAGTATTTT. It specifies CASSLVGAGKTSDTQYF.

This sequence joins TRBV30 and TRBJ1-4, with a tentative D call TRBD1 (6 bases). The V end lost 0 bases, the J end lost 7 bases, and 12 bases lay between the germline ends. CDR3 length: 14 residues. Germline assignment: CDR1 GTSNPN and CDR2 SVGIG (reference sequence). The CDR3: CAWSVQGSGEKLFF. CDR3 nucleotide sequence: TGTGCCTGGAGTGTCCAGGGGTCGGGTGAAAAACTGTTTTTT.

At least ten counts were recorded for this clonotype. This chain uses TRBV28 with TRBJ2-1; 10 nucleotides align to TRBD1. V lost 7 bases and J lost 3; bases outside the gene matches: 3. Germline V gene data show CDR1 as MDHEN and CDR2 as SYDVKM. CDR3 length: 14 amino acids. The chain's CDR3 is CASIRDRGYNEQFF. CDR3 in DNA: TGTGCCAGCATCCGGGACAGGGGCTACAATGAGCAGTTCTTC. The entire variable domain, with the rest obtained from reference TRBV28 and TRBJ2-1, is as follows: DVKVTQSSRYLVKRTGEKVFLECVQDMDHENMFWYRQDPGLGLRLIYFSYDVKMKEKGDIPEGYSVSREKKERFSLILESASTNQTSMYLCASIRDRGYNEQFFGPGTRLTVL.

This clonotype was counted a few times. This chain uses TRBV5-1 with TRBJ2-3, with D uncertain. Trimming removed 4 bases from V and 0 bases from J, with 15 bases in between. Germline V gene sequence: CDR1 SGHRS, CDR2 YFSETQ. The CDR3 contains 16 residues. This CDR3 reads CASSPFRTASTDTQYF. The DNA for the CDR3 is TGCGCCAGCAGCCCGTTCCGGACCGCGAGCACAGATACGCAGTATTTT.